The rows below give T cell receptor beta chains drawn from one sample of a study of CD8 T cells in ankylosing spondylitis. TCRdb redid the calling of the 5' RACE reads with MiXCR, one entry per CDR3 protein. The table records about 340,000 distinct CDR3 sequences, 20% of them present only once. The material sequenced was blood, either unsorted or a sorted T cell fraction (not recorded which). The receptor set was obtained from a male donor with ankylosing spondylitis or in good health (not recorded which). Each CDR3 is given with its conserved first and last residue. The D gene is left open where the match is weak. The size field is filled for only some rows; it gives once, few, many or a size class.

CDR3	DNA	length	V	J	size	D
CAISLRTGSNTEAFF	TGTGCCATCAGTTTAAGGACAGGGTCGAACACTGAAGCTTTCTTT	15	TRBV10-3	TRBJ1-1	NA	TRBD1
CASSYRGNSPLHF	TGTGCCAGCAGTTACCGTGGCAATTCACCCCTCCACTTT	13	TRBV6-5	TRBJ1-6	few	NA
CAWSPGDQPQHF	TGTGCCTGGAGCCCAGGGGACCAGCCCCAGCATTTT	12	TRBV30	TRBJ1-5	few	NA
CASNTWGDSYEQYF	TGTGCCAGCAACACTTGGGGGGACAGCTACGAGCAGTACTTC	14	TRBV12-3/TRBV12-4	TRBJ2-7	NA	NA
CSVDLGVHEKLFF	TGCAGCGTTGATTTGGGGGTCCATGAAAAACTGTTTTTT	13	TRBV29-1	TRBJ1-4	NA	NA
CASTSSDTLLNTIYF	TGTGCCAGCACCTCATCCGACACTTTGCTTAACACCATATATTTT	15	TRBV6-1	TRBJ1-3	NA	NA
CASSLDSGGSYEQYF	TGCGCCAGCAGCTTGGATAGCGGGGGCTCATACGAGCAGTACTTC	15	TRBV5-1	TRBJ2-7	few	TRBD2
CASSLGGAGGHTDTQYF	TGTGCCAGCAGTCTGGGGGGAGCGGGGGGGCACACAGATACGCAGTATTTT	17	TRBV12-3/TRBV12-4	TRBJ2-3	NA	TRBD2
CASSGGLAGGTDTQYF	TGTGCCAGCAGCGGGGGACTAGCGGGGGGCACAGATACGCAGTATTTT	16	TRBV9	TRBJ2-3	many	TRBD2
CASSSMGGSSYEQYF	TGTGCCAGCAGCTCCATGGGGGGTAGCTCCTACGAGCAGTACTTC	15	TRBV7-9	TRBJ2-7	NA	NA
CASSFSTTYEQYF	TGCGCCAGCAGCTTCAGTACGACCTACGAGCAGTACTTC	13	TRBV5-1	TRBJ2-7	NA	NA
CASSLPSLVREQYF	TGTGCCAGCAGTTTACCCTCACTAGTGAGGGAGCAGTACTTC	14	TRBV12-3/TRBV12-4	TRBJ2-7	NA	NA
CASGREQGIGEQYF	TGTGCCAGCGGAAGGGAACAGGGGATCGGGGAGCAGTACTTC	14	TRBV27	TRBJ2-7	NA	TRBD1
CASSSGTSGGAGDWDTQYF	TGTGCCAGCAGTTCCGGGACTAGCGGGGGGGCGGGCGATTGGGATACGCAGTATTTT	19	TRBV27	TRBJ2-3	NA	TRBD2
CASSQDRGVGSEAFF	TGTGCCAGCAGCCAAGATAGAGGGGTTGGCAGTGAAGCTTTCTTT	15	TRBV4-2	TRBJ1-1	few	NA
CASRYSYGYTF	TGTGCCAGCAGGTACAGCTATGGCTACACCTTC	11	TRBV12-3/TRBV12-4	TRBJ1-2	few	NA
CASSQGAPGSDTQYF	TGCGCCAGCAGCCAAGGCGCCCCGGGGTCCGATACGCAGTATTTT	15	TRBV4-1	TRBJ2-3	NA	NA
CASSQGGLAGGTDTQYF	TGCGCCAGCAGCCAAGGGGGACTAGCGGGGGGCACAGATACGCAGTATTTT	17	TRBV4-1	TRBJ2-3	NA	TRBD2
CASSPDRSQPQHF	TGTGCCAGCAGTCCGGACAGGAGCCAGCCCCAGCATTTT	13	TRBV12-3/TRBV12-4	TRBJ1-5	NA	TRBD1
CASSQGAGEAYGYTF	TGCGCCAGCAGCCAAGGGGCAGGGGAGGCCTATGGCTACACCTTC	15	TRBV4-1	TRBJ1-2	NA	NA